Listed here are 8 T cell receptor beta chains from one sample, sequenced in a study of T-cell reconstitution after alpha-beta-depleted transplantation in children. The library targeted TCRbeta and was prepared with unique molecular identifiers. One entry per CDR3 protein, called by TCRdb with MiXCR from the PCR reads. Altogether some 300,000 distinct CDR3 sequences are present, 10% being singletons, with the ten largest covering roughly 7%. Here the sequenced sample was PBMCs, taken before TCRalphabeta/CD19-depleted stem cell transplant. The receptor source for this set is a boy under two years old with acute myeloid leukemia, due to receive a stem cell transplant.

This clonotype occurred many times. The V call is TRBV24-1, the J call TRBJ1-2; D is possibly TRBD1 (6 bases). The CDR3 loop spans 13 amino acids. Deletions cut 7 bases from V and 2 bases from J, with 10 bases between. Germline CDR1 and CDR2: KGHDR and SFDVKD. The CDR3 nucleotides read TGTGCCACCAGCAGGGGAGGCAACTATGGCTACACCTTC. Translation gives CATSRGGNYGYTF.

This clonotype was detected ten times or more. The chain recombines TRBV7-9 with TRBJ2-7, with D uncertain. CDR1 and CDR2 (germline): SEHNR, FQNEAQ (reference sequence). The CDR3 spans 13 residues. The ends were cut back, 1 base at V and 6 bases at J, with 10 bases in the middle. This CDR3 reads CASSLDFAVEQYF. CDR3 sequence (DNA): TGTGCCAGCAGCTTAGATTTCGCGGTCGAGCAGTACTTC.

This clonotype came up many times. J is TRBJ2-3 and V is TRBV5-1; 11 nucleotides line up with TRBD2. The CDR3 runs 16 residues. V lost 4 bases, J lost 3 bases, and 7 bases stayed unmatched. The V gene's germline CDR1 is SGHRS and CDR2 YFSETQ. CDR3 sequence (DNA): TGCGCCAGCAGCCGAGGACTAGCGGGTCGGACAGATACGCAGTATTTT. Residues: CASSRGLAGRTDTQYF.

In regard to this clonotype: At one of its ends the junction is not consistent with the germline gene, which may arise from a read error. The CDR3 here is CASSIGQGQEAQYF. The CDR3 DNA is TGTGCCAGCAGCATCGGACAGGGGCAAGAGGCCCAGTACTTC. The chain combines TRBV7-3 with TRBJ2-5, with 9 bases matching TRBD1. CDR1 is SGHTA, CDR2 FQGTGA, per germline. CDR3 size: 14 residues.

This clonotype came up many times. This chain links TRBV7-2 with TRBJ2-7; TRBD2 aligns across 13 bases. Germline V gene data show CDR1 as SGHTA and CDR2 as FQGNSA. CDR3 size: 18 residues. J was trimmed by 4 bases and V by 0 bases; bases with no gene match: 9. The CDR3: CASSLARGLAGAFYEQYF. The CDR3 nucleotides read TGTGCCAGCAGCTTAGCTAGAGGACTAGCGGGGGCCTTTTACGAGCAGTACTTC. The whole variable domain, filled in from reference TRBV7-2 and TRBJ2-7, reads GAGVSQSPSNKVTEKGKDVELRCDPISGHTALYWYRQSLGQGLEFLIYFQGNSAPDKSGLPSDRFSAERTGGSVSTLTIQRTQQEDSAVYLCASSLARGLAGAFYEQYFGPGTRLTVT.

V is TRBV6-5 and J is TRBJ2-7; D uncertain. Germline CDR1 and CDR2: MNHEY and SVGAGI. CDR3 length: 15 residues. The ends were cut back, 7 bases at V and 0 bases at J, with 16 bases in the middle. The CDR3 sequence: CASIRAPGASYEQYF. CDR3 nucleotide sequence: TGTGCCAGCATTCGGGCTCCCGGCGCCTCCTACGAGCAGTACTTC.

Ten or more counts support this clonotype. J is TRBJ2-3 and V is TRBV12-5, with TRBD1 matching 7 bases. The germline V gene encodes CDR1 LGHNT and CDR2 FRNRAP. V dropped 5 bases and J dropped 5; count of bases not matched to a gene: 4. There are 13 residues in the CDR3. Here the CDR3 reads CASGRTGEDTQYF. CDR3 sequence (DNA): TGTGCTAGTGGTCGGACAGGAGAAGATACGCAGTATTTT.

This clonotype was seen ten or more times. V gene TRBV10-3 combines with J gene TRBJ2-3; 8 nucleotides align to TRBD1. V gave up 6 bases and J gave up 0 bases; unmatched junction bases: 2. Germline V CDR1 and CDR2: ENHRY, SYGVKD. The CDR3 loop spans 14 amino acids. The CDR3 is CAIRGTGSTDTQYF. The CDR3 nucleotides read TGTGCCATCAGGGGGACAGGAAGCACAGATACGCAGTATTTT.